The entry below gives a single T cell receptor beta chain sequence along with its context. This specimen belongs to a study of blood T cell repertoires in COVID-19. As handled by the study authors: Reference gene primer amplification gave nucleated cell count estimates. Generated by immunoSEQ multiplex PCR, the TCRdb table keeps only in-frame clones and is missing some. D and trimming were read from the DNA, whereas the V and J calls and clone size are those reported in that table. The sample contains about 380,000 clones, 70% to 90% of which appear only once. CDR1 LGHDT and CDR2 YNNKEL come from the germline V gene (reference sequence). Trimming stripped 4 bases from V and 6 bases from J, with 13 bases between. The CDR3 consists of 14 residues. The participants were between 18 and 89 years old and came from some 23 US areas.

Sample: PBMCs or T cells enriched from blood (not recorded which). This clonotype originated in a woman aged 18-29 years who had recovered from COVID-19. V is TRBV3-1 (or the pseudogene TRBV3-2) and J is TRBJ2-1; D gene ambiguous. The CDR3 DNA follows: TGTGCCAGCAGCCCCCGCGGCCCTAGCAATGAGCAGTTCTTC. This encodes CASSPRGPSNEQFF.